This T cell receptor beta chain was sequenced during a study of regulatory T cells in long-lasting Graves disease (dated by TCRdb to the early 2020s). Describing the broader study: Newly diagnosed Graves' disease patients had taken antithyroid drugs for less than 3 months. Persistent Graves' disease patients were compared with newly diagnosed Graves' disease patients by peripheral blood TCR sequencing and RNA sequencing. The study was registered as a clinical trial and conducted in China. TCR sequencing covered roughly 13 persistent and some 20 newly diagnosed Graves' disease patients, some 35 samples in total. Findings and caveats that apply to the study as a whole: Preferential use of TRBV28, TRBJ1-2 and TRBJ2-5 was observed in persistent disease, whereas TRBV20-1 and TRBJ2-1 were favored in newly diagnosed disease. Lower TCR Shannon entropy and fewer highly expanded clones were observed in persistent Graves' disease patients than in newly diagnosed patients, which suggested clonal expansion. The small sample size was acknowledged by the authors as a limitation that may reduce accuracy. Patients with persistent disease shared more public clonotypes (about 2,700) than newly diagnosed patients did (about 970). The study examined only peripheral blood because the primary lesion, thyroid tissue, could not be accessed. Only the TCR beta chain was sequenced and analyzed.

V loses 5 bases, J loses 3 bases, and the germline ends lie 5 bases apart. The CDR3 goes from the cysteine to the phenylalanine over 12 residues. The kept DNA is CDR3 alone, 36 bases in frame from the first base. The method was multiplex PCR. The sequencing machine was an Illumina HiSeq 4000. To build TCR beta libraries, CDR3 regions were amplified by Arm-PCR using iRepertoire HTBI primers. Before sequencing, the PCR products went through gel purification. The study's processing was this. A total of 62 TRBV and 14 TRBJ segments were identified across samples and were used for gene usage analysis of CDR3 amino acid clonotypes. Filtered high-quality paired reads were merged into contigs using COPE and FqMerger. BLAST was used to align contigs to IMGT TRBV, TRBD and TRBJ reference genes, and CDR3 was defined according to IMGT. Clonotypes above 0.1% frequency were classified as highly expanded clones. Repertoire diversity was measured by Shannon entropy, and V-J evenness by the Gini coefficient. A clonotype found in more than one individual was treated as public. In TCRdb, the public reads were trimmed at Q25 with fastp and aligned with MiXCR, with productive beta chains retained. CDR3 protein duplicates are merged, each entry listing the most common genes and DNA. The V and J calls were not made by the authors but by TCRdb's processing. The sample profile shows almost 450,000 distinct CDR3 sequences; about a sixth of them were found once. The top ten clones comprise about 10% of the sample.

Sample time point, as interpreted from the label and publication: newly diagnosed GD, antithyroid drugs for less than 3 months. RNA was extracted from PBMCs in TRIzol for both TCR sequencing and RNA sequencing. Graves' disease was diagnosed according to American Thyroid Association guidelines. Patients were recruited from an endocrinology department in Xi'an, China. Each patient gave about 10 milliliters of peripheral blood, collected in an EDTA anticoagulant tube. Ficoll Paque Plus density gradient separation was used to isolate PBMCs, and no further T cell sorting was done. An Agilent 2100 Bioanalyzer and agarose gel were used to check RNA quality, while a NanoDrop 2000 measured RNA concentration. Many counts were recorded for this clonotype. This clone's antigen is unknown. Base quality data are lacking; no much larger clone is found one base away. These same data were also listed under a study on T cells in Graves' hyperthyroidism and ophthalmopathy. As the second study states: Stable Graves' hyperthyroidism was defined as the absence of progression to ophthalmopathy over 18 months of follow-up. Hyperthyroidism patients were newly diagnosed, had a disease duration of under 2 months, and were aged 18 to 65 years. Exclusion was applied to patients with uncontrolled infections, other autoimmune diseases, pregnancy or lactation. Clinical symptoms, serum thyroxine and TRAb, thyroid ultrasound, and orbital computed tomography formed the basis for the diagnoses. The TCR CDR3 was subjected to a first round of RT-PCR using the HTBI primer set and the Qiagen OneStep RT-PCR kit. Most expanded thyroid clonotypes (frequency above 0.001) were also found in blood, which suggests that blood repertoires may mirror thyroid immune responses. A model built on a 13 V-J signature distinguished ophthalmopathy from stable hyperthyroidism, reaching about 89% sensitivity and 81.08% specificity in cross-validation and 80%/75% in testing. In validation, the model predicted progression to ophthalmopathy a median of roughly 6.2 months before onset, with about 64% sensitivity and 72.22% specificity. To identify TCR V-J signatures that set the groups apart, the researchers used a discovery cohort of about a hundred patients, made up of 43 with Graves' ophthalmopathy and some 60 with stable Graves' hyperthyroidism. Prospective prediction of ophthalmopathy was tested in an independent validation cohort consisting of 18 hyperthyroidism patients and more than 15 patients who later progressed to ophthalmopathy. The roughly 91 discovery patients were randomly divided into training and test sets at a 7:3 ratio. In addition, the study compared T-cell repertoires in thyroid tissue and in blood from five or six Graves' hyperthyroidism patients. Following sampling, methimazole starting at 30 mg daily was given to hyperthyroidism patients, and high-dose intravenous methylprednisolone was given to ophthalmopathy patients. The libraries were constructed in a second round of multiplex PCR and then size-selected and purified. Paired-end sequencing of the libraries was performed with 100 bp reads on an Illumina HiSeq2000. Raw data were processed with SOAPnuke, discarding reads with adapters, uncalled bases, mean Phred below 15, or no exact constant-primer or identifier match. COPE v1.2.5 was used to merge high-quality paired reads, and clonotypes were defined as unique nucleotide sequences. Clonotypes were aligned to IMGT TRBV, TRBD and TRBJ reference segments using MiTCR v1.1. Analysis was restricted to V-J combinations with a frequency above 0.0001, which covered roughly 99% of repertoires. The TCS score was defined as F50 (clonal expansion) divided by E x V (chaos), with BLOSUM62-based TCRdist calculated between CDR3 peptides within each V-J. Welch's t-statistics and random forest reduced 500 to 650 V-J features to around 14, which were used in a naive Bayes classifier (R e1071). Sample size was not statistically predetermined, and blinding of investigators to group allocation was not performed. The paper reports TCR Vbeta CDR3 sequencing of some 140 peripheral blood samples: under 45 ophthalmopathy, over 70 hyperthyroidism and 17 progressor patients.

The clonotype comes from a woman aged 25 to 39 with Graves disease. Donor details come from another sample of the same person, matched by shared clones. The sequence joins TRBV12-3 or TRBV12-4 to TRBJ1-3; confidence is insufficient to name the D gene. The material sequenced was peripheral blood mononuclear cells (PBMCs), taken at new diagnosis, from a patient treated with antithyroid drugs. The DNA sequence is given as TGTGCCAGCAGTCTCAGTGGAAACACCATATATTTT. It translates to CASSLSGNTIYF.